The rows below give T cell receptor beta chains drawn from one sample of a study of T cell responses to AZD1222 COVID-19 vaccine. Libraries were prepared by immunoSEQ multiplex PCR; TCRdb keeps only in-frame clonotypes and omits some of them. Of approximately 89,000 clones listed, about 88% are singletons. Sequencing was performed on peripheral blood, taken on day 0 of AZD1222 vaccination. These receptor sequences come from an adult in good health. CDR3s include the opening cysteine and the closing phenylalanine or tryptophan. Each record gives: J gene, CDR3 length, V gene, D gene, clone size, CDR3 protein, CDR3 DNA. D genes are given only for firm matches. Expanded clones are given a class, and other clones once, few, many or no size at all.

TRBJ1-2 16 TRBV7-9 TRBD1 NA CASSPVGTGGNYGYTF TGTGCCAGCAGCCCCGTCGGGACAGGGGGCAACTATGGCTACACCTTC
TRBJ1-2 17 TRBV28 TRBD1 NA CASSSVPGQESNYGYTF TGTGCCAGCAGTTCCGTACCGGGACAGGAATCTAACTATGGCTACACCTTC
TRBJ2-3 17 TRBV11-2 NA NA CASSPRGGASSTDTQYF TGTGCCAGCAGCCCCCGCGGAGGGGCCTCTAGCACAGATACGCAGTATTTT
TRBJ2-7 16 TRBV11-3 TRBD1 NA CASSWSDTGGPYEQYF TGTGCCAGCAGCTGGTCCGACACAGGGGGCCCCTACGAGCAGTACTTC
TRBJ2-3 14 TRBV3-1/TRBV3-2 NA NA CASSQARYTDTQYF TGTGCCAGCAGCCAAGCCAGGTACACAGATACGCAGTATTTT
TRBJ2-7 16 TRBV6-1 TRBD1 NA CASRELGTGRAYEQYF TGTGCCAGCAGAGAACTAGGGACAGGCAGAGCCTACGAGCAGTACTTC
TRBJ1-4 15 TRBV9 NA NA CASSVTGGVGEKLFF TGTGCCAGCAGCGTAACGGGTGGAGTGGGTGAAAAACTGTTTTTT
TRBJ1-1 17 TRBV28 TRBD1 NA CASSLSLTGAMNTEAFF TGTGCCAGCAGTTTAAGTCTGACAGGGGCTATGAACACTGAAGCTTTCTTT
TRBJ2-5 14 TRBV5-4 TRBD1 NA CASSLGTGQETQYF TGTGCCAGCAGCTTGGGGACAGGGCAAGAGACCCAGTACTTC
TRBJ1-5 11 TRBV30 NA NA CAWSVRKSQHF TGTGCCTGGAGTGTACGGAAGTCCCAGCATTTT
TRBJ1-3 17 TRBV14 TRBD1 NA CASSQWDRFSSGNTIYF TGTGCCAGCAGCCAGTGGGACAGGTTTAGCTCTGGAAACACCATATATTTT
TRBJ2-3 15 TRBV5-1 NA NA CASSLNRPSTDTQYF TGCGCCAGCAGCTTAAACCGACCTAGCACAGATACGCAGTATTTT
TRBJ2-2 12 TRBV5-1 NA NA CASNRDSGELFF TGCGCCAGCAATCGGGACTCCGGGGAGCTGTTTTTT
TRBJ1-6 15 TRBV5-1 TRBD1 NA CASSLGGQGNSPLHF TGCGCCAGCAGCTTGGGGGGACAGGGGAATTCACCCCTCCACTTT
TRBJ2-7 14 TRBV7-9 NA NA CASSSGVLPREQYF TGTGCCAGCAGCTCCGGGGTCCTACCGAGGGAGCAGTACTTC
TRBJ2-6 15 TRBV18 NA NA CASSPQGFGANVLTF TGTGCCAGCTCACCACAAGGCTTTGGGGCCAACGTCCTGACTTTC
TRBJ2-5 15 TRBV7-9 NA NA CASSTRQGRQETQYF TGTGCCAGCAGCACCCGGCAGGGGCGTCAAGAGACCCAGTACTTC
TRBJ1-5 18 TRBV19 TRBD1 NA CASSITPGRTGDNQPQHF TGTGCCAGTAGTATTACCCCCGGGCGAACAGGGGATAATCAGCCCCAGCATTTT
TRBJ1-3 14 TRBV7-9 TRBD1 NA CASSSGTAGNTIYF TGTGCCAGCAGCTCAGGGACAGCTGGAAACACCATATATTTT
TRBJ1-1 13 TRBV13 TRBD1 NA CASSLTGQPEAFF TGTGCCAGCAGCTTGACAGGGCAGCCTGAAGCTTTCTTT
TRBJ1-2 13 TRBV6-1 NA NA CASSEMGYGGYTF TGTGCCAGCAGTGAAATGGGGTACGGTGGCTACACCTTC
TRBJ1-4 16 TRBV19 TRBD1 NA CASSIGTDPTNEKLFF TGTGCCAGTAGTATCGGGACAGATCCAACTAATGAAAAACTGTTTTTT
TRBJ2-7 17 TRBV7-2 TRBD1 few CASSPIGGGQGPYEQYF TGTGCCAGCAGCCCAATAGGGGGGGGACAGGGACCATACGAGCAGTACTTC
TRBJ2-2 19 TRBV7-3 NA NA CASSLTGGGRVLGTGELFF TGTGCCAGCAGCTTAACCGGTGGTGGCAGGGTGCTAGGCACCGGGGAGCTGTTTTTT
TRBJ1-2 16 TRBV7-9 NA NA CASSLRDTSSNYGYTF TGTGCCAGCAGCTTAAGGGACACTTCCTCTAACTATGGCTACACCTTC
TRBJ2-2 14 TRBV7-9 NA NA CASSSLAATGELFF TGTGCCAGCAGCTCCCTCGCAGCCACCGGGGAGCTGTTTTTT
TRBJ1-5 13 TRBV7-8 NA few CASSLDRNQPQHF TGTGCCAGCAGCTTGGACAGAAATCAGCCCCAGCATTTT
TRBJ1-5 16 TRBV27 NA NA CASSFGSGESNQPQHF TGTGCCAGCAGTTTCGGATCAGGGGAGAGCAATCAGCCCCAGCATTTT
TRBJ2-3 18 TRBV19 NA NA CASSIGRGARASTDTQYF TGTGCCAGTAGTATCGGTCGGGGGGCGAGGGCTAGCACAGATACGCAGTATTTT
TRBJ2-1 13 TRBV2 NA NA CASKEGGYNEQFF TGTGCCAGCAAGGAGGGGGGTTACAATGAGCAGTTCTTC
TRBJ1-3 15 TRBV7-6 NA NA CASSRDGRSGNTIYF TGTGCCAGCAGCCGGGACGGACGCTCTGGAAACACCATATATTTT
TRBJ2-5 16 TRBV6-2/TRBV6-3 TRBD2 NA CASSYGLAGYQETQYF TGTGCCAGCAGTTACGGCCTAGCGGGGTACCAAGAGACCCAGTACTTC
TRBJ2-1 13 TRBV5-4 NA NA CASSLTSLNEQFF TGTGCCAGCAGCTTGACTAGTCTCAATGAGCAGTTCTTC
TRBJ1-2 13 TRBV6-2/TRBV6-3 TRBD1 NA CASRPTGGQGYTF TGTGCCAGCAGACCTACAGGGGGCCAGGGCTACACCTTC
TRBJ1-6 16 TRBV4-1 NA few CASSQSGPSGNSPLHF TGCGCCAGCAGCCAGTCCGGCCCCTCAGGGAATTCACCCCTCCACTTT
TRBJ1-6 16 TRBV3-1/TRBV3-2 TRBD1 NA CASSLQGASYNSPLHF TGTGCCAGCAGCCTACAGGGGGCCTCCTATAATTCACCCCTCCACTTT